This passage covers 20 T cell receptor beta chains from one sample sequenced in a study of shared clonotypes between healthy human individuals. Naive CD8 isolation took CD45RO-negative cells positively selected for CCR7 and excluded terminally differentiated effector memory CD45RA+ cells. Method: immunoSEQ multiplex PCR; TCRdb's copy keeps in-frame clones and lacks some. Of around 2.1 million clones in the sample, roughly 91% were seen once. Specimen: naive CD8+ T cells from PBMCs. Receptors were obtained from a man aged 18 to 35 in good health. Some clones in this sample may be carry-over from other donors' samples.

The chain is built from TRBV2 and TRBJ1-5; D is ambiguous. The CDR3 runs 16 residues. V lost 0 bases, J lost 0 bases, and 9 bases lay in between. Germline V gene lookup returns CDR1 SNHLY and CDR2 FYNNEI. As DNA, the CDR3 is TGTGCCAGCAGTGAAGCGTCGGAATATAGCAATCAGCCCCAGCATTTT. Encoded protein: CASSEASEYSNQPQHF.

About this clone itself: The sample contains more than one DNA sequence encoding this CDR3. This chain joins TRBV9 and TRBJ2-2; D is unclear. Trimming stripped 1 base from V and 4 bases from J, with 5 bases between. The germline V gene encodes CDR1 SGDLS and CDR2 YYNGEE. CDR3 length: 13 residues. This CDR3 is CASSVSGTGELFF. Written as DNA, the CDR3 is TGTGCCAGCAGCGTATCTGGCACCGGGGAGCTGTTTTTT.

This clone has a single count. The chain joins TRBV13 to TRBJ1-2, with D perhaps TRBD1 (5 bases). Trimming cost V 5 bases and J 3 bases, with 16 bases left between them. CDR3 length: 15 residues. CDR1 and CDR2 (germline): PRHDT, FYEKMQ (reference sequence). The CDR3 reads CASSPGLGGDYGYTF. CDR3 DNA sequence: TGTGCCAGCAGCCCAGGCCTCGGGGGAGACTATGGCTACACCTTC.

The table lists this clone with a few counts. V is TRBV7-9 and J is TRBJ1-1; 9 positions agree with TRBD1. CDR3 length equals 11 residues. Germline V lookup: CDR1 SEHNR, CDR2 FQNEAQ (reference sequence). After removal of 11 bases from V and 4 bases from J, the junction contained 2 bases not matched to a gene. CDR3 sequence reads: CAGGQGTEAFF. In nucleotides, the CDR3 is TGTGCCGGGGGACAGGGCACTGAAGCTTTCTTT.

V gene TRBV28 combines with J gene TRBJ2-1, with 9 nucleotides matching TRBD2. The V and J ends lost 5 bases and 0 bases, in that order; junction bases with no gene match: 8. The CDR3 length is 17 residues. CDR1 MDHEN and CDR2 SYDVKM come from the germline V gene. The CDR3 loop is CASSLLRLADSYNEQFF. CDR3 sequence (DNA): TGTGCCAGCAGTCTACTCCGACTAGCGGACTCCTACAATGAGCAGTTCTTC.

In DNA, the CDR3 is TGTGCCAGCAGCAAGACTAGCGGGCAGTCCTACGAGCAGTACTTC. It codes for CASSKTSGQSYEQYF. This sequence joins TRBV14 and TRBJ2-7; 10 nucleotides line up with TRBD2. CDR3 size: 15 residues. Trimming took 5 bases from V and 1 from J; bases not matched to a gene: 5. Germline lookup yields CDR1 SGHDN and CDR2 FVKESK.

The gene calls are TRBV7-9 and TRBJ1-2; 9 nucleotides align to TRBD1. Losses at the gene ends were 5 bases for V and 2 bases for J; bases not matched to a gene: 3. The germline gives CDR1 SEHNR, CDR2 FQNEAQ (reference sequence). This CDR3 spans 14 amino acids. CDR3 region: CASSRTGENYGYTF. The CDR3 DNA reads as TGTGCCAGCAGCCGGACAGGGGAAAACTATGGCTACACCTTC.

The V gene is TRBV4-3, the J gene TRBJ1-2; the D gene is possibly TRBD1 (6 bases). CDR1 and CDR2 (germline): LGHNA, YSLEER. V lost 2 bases to trimming and J lost 8 bases, with 21 bases between them. CDR3 length: 16 amino acids. The CDR3 sequence is CASSQSAGARGVGYTF. Here the CDR3 DNA reads TGCGCCAGCAGCCAAAGCGCGGGGGCGAGGGGGGTCGGCTACACCTTC.

This chain connects TRBV27 to TRBJ2-7; tentatively, D is TRBD2 (7 bases). The CDR3 extends over 17 amino acids. Trimming pared 5 bases from V and 3 bases from J, leaving 23 bases between. Germline V lookup: CDR1 MNHEY, CDR2 SMNVEV (reference sequence). The CDR3 region is CASSPSPWGREIYEQYF. In DNA, the CDR3 is TGTGCCAGCAGTCCGTCCCCCTGGGGGCGGGAGATCTACGAGCAGTACTTC.

The rearrangement links TRBV2 to TRBJ1-2; no firm D call. Germline V gene sequence: CDR1 SNHLY, CDR2 FYNNEI. The CDR3 sequence is 13 residues long. V was clipped by 1 base and J by 7 bases, with 10 bases between them. The DNA for the CDR3 is TGTGCCAGCAGTGAAGAGGTAGGACTTGGCTACACCTTC. Amino acids: CASSEEVGLGYTF.

The rearrangement joins TRBV30 to TRBJ2-3, with 9 bases aligning to TRBD2. The CDR3 is made up of 15 amino acids. CDR1 and CDR2 from the germline V gene are GTSNPN and SVGIG (reference sequence). V lost 0 bases, J lost 4 bases, and 5 bases stayed unmatched. The CDR3 nucleotides are TGTGCCTGGAGTGTAGTGGCGGGAGGGGCAGATACGCAGTATTTT. Translation: CAWSVVAGGADTQYF.

This clone occurred a few times. The V and J genes are TRBV5-6 and TRBJ1-1; D remains ambiguous. V shed 0 bases and J shed 4 bases, with 10 bases lying between them. This CDR3 spans 14 amino acids. Germline CDR1 reads SGHDT; CDR2 reads YYEEEE. The CDR3 loop reads CASSLAGGSTEAFF. In DNA form, the CDR3 reads TGTGCCAGCAGCTTGGCCGGCGGATCCACTGAAGCTTTCTTT.

This clone was seen a single time. This rearrangement joins TRBV11-2 to TRBJ2-7; no clear D. The CDR3 loop spans 11 amino acids. Trimming stripped 4 bases from V and 6 bases from J, with 7 bases between. CDR1 and CDR2 (germline): SGHAT, FQNNGV. The CDR3 DNA reads TGTGCCAGCAGCTCTTGGATCGAGCAGTACTTC. Translating it yields CASSSWIEQYF.

The gene calls are TRBV13 and TRBJ1-2; weak D call: TRBD1 (5 bases). Germline V CDR1 and CDR2: PRHDT, FYEKMQ (reference sequence). The CDR3 loop spans 14 amino acids. V was trimmed by 6 bases and J by 2 bases, leaving 13 bases between them. As DNA, the CDR3 is TGTGCCAGCAGTTCCCGGGGGGGAAACTATGGCTACACCTTC. Amino acid sequence: CASSSRGGNYGYTF.

This clone was counted only a few times. DNA for the CDR3: TGTGCCAGCAGTCCGACAGGGGGTGGCAATCAGCCCCAGCATTTT. Residues: CASSPTGGGNQPQHF. The chain employs TRBV5-5 and TRBJ1-5; 9 bases line up with TRBD1. From germline, CDR1 is SGHKS and CDR2 YYEKEE (reference sequence). This CDR3 is 15 amino acids long. Losses at the gene ends were 5 bases for V and 2 bases for J; bases not matched to a gene: 5.

The gene calls are TRBV28 and TRBJ2-7, with TRBD1 matching over 12 bases. CDR1 is MDHEN, CDR2 SYDVKM, per germline. This CDR3 is built from 19 residues. V lost 4 bases to trimming and J lost 3 bases; unmatched junction nucleotides: 16. The CDR3 region is CASSSGSPGTGGLNYEQYF. The CDR3 DNA reads TGTGCCAGCAGTTCAGGATCCCCAGGGACAGGGGGCTTAAACTACGAGCAGTACTTC. The full variable domain, with the rest looked up from reference TRBV28 and TRBJ2-7, is DVKVTQSSRYLVKRTGEKVFLECVQDMDHENMFWYRQDPGLGLRLIYFSYDVKMKEKGDIPEGYSVSREKKERFSLILESASTNQTSMYLCASSSGSPGTGGLNYEQYFGPGTRLTVT.

The chain employs TRBV4-1 and TRBJ1-1; D is ambiguous. The CDR3 loop spans 14 amino acids. V lost 1 base, J lost 8 bases, and 14 bases lay in between. Germline CDR1 reads MGHRA; CDR2 reads YSYEKL. DNA for the CDR3: TGCGCCAGCAGCCAAGGTTCAATCACGGTCGAAGCTTTCTTT. This translates into CASSQGSITVEAFF.

The chain links TRBV11-2 to TRBJ1-4; D gene unclear. The germline V and J ends were trimmed by 4 bases and 8 bases, with 11 bases remaining between them. This CDR3 region has 13 residues. In germline, CDR1 is SGHAT, CDR2 FQNNGV. The CDR3 DNA follows: TGTGCCAGCAGCTACCGAGGCGGAGAAAAACTGTTTTTT. This gives the protein CASSYRGGEKLFF. Using reference TRBV11-2 and TRBJ1-4 for the parts outside the CDR3, the full variable domain is EAGVAQSPRYKIIEKRQSVAFWCNPISGHATLYWYQQILGQGPKLLIQFQNNGVVDDSQLPKDRFSAERLKGVDSTLKIQPAKLEDSAVYLCASSYRGGEKLFFGSGTQLSVL.

The V call is TRBV27, the J call TRBJ2-4; D is perhaps TRBD2 (5 bases). With 2 bases removed from V and 6 bases from J, the gap between germline ends came to 11 bases. CDR3 length: 14 amino acids. Germline-derived CDR1 and CDR2 are MNHEY and SMNVEV (reference sequence). The DNA for the CDR3 is TGTGCCAGCAGTTTAGGAGGAGGTGGAAACATTCAGTACTTC. Translated, it gives CASSLGGGGNIQYF.

The V and J genes are TRBV10-2 and TRBJ2-2; D is possibly TRBD1 (6 bases). CDR3 length: 18 residues. Germline CDR1 reads WSHSY; CDR2 reads SAAADI. Trimming took off 2 bases at V and 4 bases at J, with 20 bases between the two ends. The CDR3 protein is CASSEPGKRTDSTGELFF. CDR3 DNA sequence: TGCGCCAGCAGTGAGCCTGGAAAACGGACAGATTCCACCGGGGAGCTGTTTTTT.